What follows are 28 T cell receptor beta chains derived from one specimen sequenced in a study of T-cell memory formation after mild COVID-19. TCRdb passed the 5' RACE reads through MiXCR, listing each CDR3 protein once. The data contain about 180,000 distinct CDR3 sequences, roughly 18% of them singletons. Sequencing was carried out using PBMCs or a T cell subset sorted from them (not recorded which). Receptors originate from a young man who had mild COVID-19 (a few samples of this study predate the infection). Cell type and time point are not known.

This clonotype showed up many times. This chain uses TRBV20-1 with TRBJ1-4; a weak D match, TRBD1 (5 bases). The CDR3 length is 14 residues. From germline, CDR1 is DFQATT and CDR2 SNEGSKA (reference sequence). Trimming stripped 6 bases from V and 0 bases from J, with 11 bases between. CDR3 region: CSAGTPATNEKLFF. CDR3 nucleotides: TGCAGTGCGGGGACGCCCGCAACTAATGAAAAACTGTTTTTT.

This sequence joins TRBV6-2 or TRBV6-3 and TRBJ2-2; D perhaps matches TRBD1 (7 bases). From germline, CDR1 is MNHEY and CDR2 SVGEGT. V was pared by 2 bases and J by 6 bases, with 16 bases between. The CDR3 consists of 16 residues. The CDR3 region is CASSYPTGTRAGELFF. The CDR3 nucleotides read TGTGCCAGCAGTTACCCGACAGGGACTCGGGCCGGGGAGCTGTTTTTT.

The chain joins TRBV12-3 or TRBV12-4 to TRBJ2-6; D unclear. The V end lost 3 bases, the J end lost 4 bases, and 4 bases lay between the germline ends. The CDR3 sequence is 13 residues long. The chain's CDR3 is CASSFPGANVLTF. CDR3 in DNA: TGTGCCAGCAGTTTCCCCGGGGCCAACGTCCTGACTTTC.

The J gene is TRBJ2-5, the V gene TRBV6-5; a possible D gene is TRBD2 (5 bases). From germline, CDR1 is MNHEY and CDR2 SVGAGI. Trimming pared 0 bases from V and 5 bases from J, leaving 16 bases between. The CDR3 is made up of 16 amino acids. For the CDR3, the DNA is TGTGCCAGCAGTTACTCGTCTGCGGGCCCAATGGAGACCCAGTACTTC. Protein: CASSYSSAGPMETQYF.

The gene calls are TRBV11-2 and TRBJ1-1, with D unclear. V dropped 3 bases and J dropped 1 base, with 3 bases sitting between them. Per the germline V gene, CDR1 is SGHAT and CDR2 is FQNNGV. This CDR3 has 12 amino acids. In DNA form, the CDR3 reads TGTGCCAGCAGCTTTCAGAACACTGAAGCTTTCTTT. Protein sequence: CASSFQNTEAFF.

This clonotype was seen only a few times. The rearrangement uses TRBV27 and TRBJ2-7, with D possibly being TRBD1 or TRBD2 (6 bases each). Trimming took 6 bases from V and 2 from J, leaving 17 bases between them. CDR3 length: 15 residues. The germline gives CDR1 MNHEY, CDR2 SMNVEV (reference sequence). CDR3: CASRNAGHRTYEQYF. In DNA form, the CDR3 reads TGTGCCAGCAGAAACGCGGGACACCGAACCTACGAGCAGTACTTC.

This clonotype was counted only a few times. Here the CDR3 reads CASSFWTSGDRTDTQYF. In DNA form, the CDR3 reads TGCGCCAGCAGCTTCTGGACTAGCGGGGATAGAACAGATACGCAGTATTTT. The genes are TRBV5-1 and TRBJ2-3, with 12 bases fitting TRBD2. CDR1 SGHRS and CDR2 YFSETQ come from the germline V gene. Trimming cost V 2 bases and J 3 bases; bases outside gene matches: 7. CDR3 length equals 17 residues.

The table lists this clonotype with a few counts. J is TRBJ1-3 and V is TRBV29-1; weak D call: TRBD1 (5 bases). V lost 4 bases to trimming and J lost 8 bases, with 9 bases between them. Germline V lookup: CDR1 SQVTM, CDR2 ANQGSEA. The CDR3 is 11 residues long. The CDR3 spells CSVAWGHTIYF. The CDR3, as DNA: TGCAGCGTTGCGTGGGGCCACACCATATATTTT.

This clonotype showed up many times. The chain combines TRBV5-1 with TRBJ2-3, with 8 bases aligning to TRBD2. Germline CDR1 reads SGHRS; CDR2 reads YFSETQ. V trimming: 5 bases; J trimming: 0 bases; junction bases outside the gene matches: 14. The CDR3 length is 18 residues. CDR3: CASSGGERGRPSTDTQYF. Written as DNA, the CDR3 is TGCGCCAGCAGTGGTGGCGAGCGGGGGCGACCTAGCACAGATACGCAGTATTTT. The whole variable domain, remainder taken from reference TRBV5-1 and TRBJ2-3, is KAGVTQTPRYLIKTRGQQVTLSCSPISGHRSVSWYQQTPGQGLQFLFEYFSETQRNKGNFPGRFSGRQFSNSRSEMNVSTLELGDSALYLCASSGGERGRPSTDTQYFGPGTRLTVL.

This chain connects TRBV6-2 or TRBV6-3 to TRBJ2-6; D gene unclear. The length of the CDR3 is 15 residues. Germline values: CDR1 MNHEY, CDR2 SVGEGT. V shed 5 bases and J shed 0 bases, with 8 bases lying between them. CDR3 in DNA: TGTGCCAGCAGTACCAGGAGCTCTGGGGCCAACGTCCTGACTTTC. This translates into CASSTRSSGANVLTF.

V and J are TRBV2 and TRBJ2-5; TRBD1 or TRBD2 may be the D gene (6 bases each). The CDR3 is made up of 14 amino acids. CDR1 is SNHLY and CDR2 is FYNNEI in the germline V gene. Trimming took off 6 bases at V and 0 bases at J, with 11 bases between the two ends. CDR3 loop: CASRGGRDQETQYF. The CDR3 DNA follows: TGTGCCAGCAGGGGGGGCAGGGACCAAGAGACCCAGTACTTC.

This clonotype has just a few counts. The V gene is TRBV2, the J gene TRBJ1-4, with no clear D. The CDR3 extends over 12 amino acids. Germline values: CDR1 SNHLY, CDR2 FYNNEI. V was pared by 8 bases and J by 8 bases, with 12 bases between. The CDR3 DNA reads as TGTGCCAGCTCCCCCATTTGGGAAAAACTGTTTTTT. Protein: CASSPIWEKLFF.

The chain recombines TRBV12-3 or TRBV12-4 with TRBJ2-3; TRBD1 agrees at 9 bases. The CDR3 has 16 residues. With 4 bases clipped from V and 6 bases from J, the junction kept 11 bases outside the gene matches. CDR3 DNA sequence: TGTGCCAGCAGTTACATACCGGGACAGGGTTTGGATACGCAGTATTTT. Translated, it gives CASSYIPGQGLDTQYF.

This clonotype was seen a few times. The chain carries TRBV11-1 and TRBJ2-3, with 8 positions matching TRBD1. CDR1 SGHAT and CDR2 FQDESV come from the germline V gene (reference sequence). The J segment lost 6 bases and the V segment lost 4 bases, leaving 6 bases of the junction unmatched. CDR3 size: 14 residues. The CDR3 here is CASSWTGPGDTQYF. In DNA, the CDR3 is TGTGCCAGCAGCTGGACAGGGCCGGGGGATACGCAGTATTTT.

The CDR3 DNA sequence: TGCAGTGCTCACCAAGGGACAGCCACAGATACGCAGTATTTT. Its translation is CSAHQGTATDTQYF. V usage is TRBV20-1 and J usage is TRBJ2-3, with 7 bases identical to TRBD1. Trimming took 5 bases from V and 2 from J; bases not matched to a gene: 7. Germline CDR1 is DFQATT and CDR2 is SNEGSKA (reference sequence). The CDR3 totals 14 residues.

This clonotype was detected a few times. The chain uses TRBV7-2 and TRBJ2-1; 8 bases line up with TRBD1. The CDR3 is made up of 15 amino acids. The V and J ends lost 5 bases and 2 bases, in that order; junction bases with no gene match: 5. CDR1 and CDR2 from the germline V gene are SGHTA and FQGNSA. The CDR3 sequence is CASSLTQGAYNEQFF. CDR3 sequence (DNA): TGTGCCAGCAGCCTCACACAGGGGGCCTACAATGAGCAGTTCTTC. Together with reference TRBV7-2 and TRBJ2-1, the CDR3 gives the full variable domain: GAGVSQSPSNKVTEKGKDVELRCDPISGHTALYWYRQSLGQGLEFLIYFQGNSAPDKSGLPSDRFSAERTGGSVSTLTIQRTQQEDSAVYLCASSLTQGAYNEQFFGPGTRLTVL.

This clonotype appeared a few times. This chain links TRBV25-1 with TRBJ2-7, with a tentative D call TRBD1 (5 bases). The CDR3 runs to 11 residues. The germline gives CDR1 MGHDK, CDR2 SYGVNS. The germline V and J ends were trimmed by 8 bases and 4 bases, with 9 bases remaining between them. The CDR3 nucleotides are TGTGCCAGCTTAGGGGCTTACGAGCAGTACTTC. It codes for CASLGAYEQYF.

This clonotype appeared a few times. The V and J genes are TRBV5-1 and TRBJ1-1, with a possible D match to TRBD1 (5 bases). CDR1 SGHRS and CDR2 YFSETQ come from the germline V gene. This CDR3 has 13 amino acids. V lost 4 bases to trimming and J lost 8 bases, with 15 bases between them. CDR3 in amino acids: CASSLLRDGEAFF. The CDR3 region has the DNA TGCGCCAGCAGCCTACTCCGGGACGGGGAAGCTTTCTTT.

This clonotype was seen more than once but under ten times. This chain connects TRBV24-1 to TRBJ2-2; tentatively, D is TRBD1 (6 bases). This CDR3 has 15 residues. Germline-derived CDR1 and CDR2 are KGHDR and SFDVKD. V lost 7 bases to trimming and J lost 1 base, with 12 bases between them. As DNA, the CDR3 is TGTGCCACCAGCCCACCGGGACAGAACACCGGGGAGCTGTTTTTT. It specifies CATSPPGQNTGELFF.

The sample holds a few counts of this clonotype. This chain joins TRBV5-1 and TRBJ2-3; TRBD2 agrees at 14 bases. Per germline, CDR1 SGHRS and CDR2 YFSETQ. J was trimmed by 6 bases and V by 0 bases; bases with no gene match: 3. CDR3 length: 16 residues. For the CDR3, the DNA is TGCGCCAGCAGCTTGGGACTAGCGGGGGGGCACGATACGCAGTATTTT. Amino acid sequence: CASSLGLAGGHDTQYF.

The chain recombines TRBV6-1 with TRBJ2-7, with D possibly called TRBD1 or TRBD2 (5 bases each). The CDR3 length is 14 residues. Germline-derived CDR1 and CDR2 are MNHNS and SASEGT. V shed 6 bases and J shed 0 bases, with 12 bases lying between them. The CDR3 DNA is TGTGCCAGCAGGGACCGGGACGGCTCCTACGAGCAGTACGTC. Translating gives CASRDRDGSYEQYV.

The chain employs TRBV28 and TRBJ2-4, with 9 bases aligning to TRBD1. The length of the CDR3 is 14 residues. Trimming at V came to 5 bases and at J to 5 bases, leaving 4 bases not matched to a gene. From germline, CDR1 is MDHEN and CDR2 SYDVKM. CDR3 sequence (DNA): TGTGCCAGCAGTCTACAGGGGGCAGAAAACATTCAGTACTTC. It encodes CASSLQGAENIQYF.

This clonotype occurred a few times. The J gene is TRBJ2-7, the V gene TRBV12-3 or TRBV12-4, with TRBD1 matching 7 bases. The CDR3 is 12 amino acids. The chain's CDR3 is CASSLYGDSQHV. The CDR3, as DNA: TGTGCCAGCAGTTTATACGGGGACAGCCAGCATGTC.

The chain couples TRBV18 to TRBJ1-1; no definite D call. CDR1 is KGHSH and CDR2 is LQKENI in the germline V gene. The ends were cut back, 3 bases at V and 4 bases at J, with 18 bases in the middle. The CDR3 extends over 16 amino acids. The CDR3 DNA follows: TGTGCCAGCTCACCGGCCACGACTCTACCCGGCACTGAAGCTTTCTTT. Residues: CASSPATTLPGTEAFF.

The chain links TRBV7-3 to TRBJ2-1; tentative D call: TRBD2 (7 bases). V dropped 5 bases and J dropped 6 bases, with 14 bases sitting between them. Germline-derived CDR1 and CDR2 are SGHTA and FQGTGA. This CDR3 spans 14 amino acids. The CDR3 protein is CASSGPGGVNEQFF. CDR3 coding DNA: TGTGCCAGCAGCGGACCGGGGGGCGTCAATGAGCAGTTCTTC.

The genes are TRBV5-1 and TRBJ2-1, with 9 nucleotides matching TRBD2. The CDR3 length is 16 residues. Germline V gene data show CDR1 as SGHRS and CDR2 as YFSETQ. With 0 bases clipped from V and 10 bases from J, the junction kept 11 bases outside the gene matches. CDR3 residues: CASSLGVTSGLLEQFF. The CDR3 region has the DNA TGCGCCAGCAGCTTGGGGGTGACTAGCGGCCTTCTCGAGCAGTTCTTC.

The rearrangement joins TRBV4-2 to TRBJ1-3; tentative D call: TRBD1 (5 bases). Per the germline V gene, CDR1 is LGHNA and CDR2 is YNFKEQ. V dropped 4 bases and J dropped 8 bases, with 15 bases sitting between them. The CDR3 contains 14 residues. This CDR3 is CASSPQGSKDTIYF. CDR3 in DNA: TGTGCCAGCAGCCCTCAGGGTAGTAAAGACACCATATATTTT.

This clonotype turned up a few times. This rearrangement joins TRBV30 to TRBJ1-1; D is undetermined. CDR3 size: 12 residues. The germline V and J ends were trimmed by 5 bases and 11 bases, with 18 bases remaining between them. Germline assignment: CDR1 GTSNPN and CDR2 SVGIG (reference sequence). CDR3 nucleotides: TGTGCCTGGTCCCCAGGAGGACCGGGCGCTTTCTTT. Translated, it gives CAWSPGGPGAFF.